This TCR beta chain appears in the sequencing data of a study of blood T cell repertoires in COVID-19. Seattle patients were enrolled during active infection and followed longitudinally. Authors' processing steps: Reference gene primer amplification gave estimated nucleated cell counts. The repertoire was sequenced with immunoSEQ multiplex PCR; TCRdb's copy has only in-frame clones and lacks some. V and J calls and clone size are as listed in that table; D and trimming were resolved from the DNA. The sample includes about 150,000 clones, about 85% of them seen just once. Germline V gives CDR1 MNHEY, CDR2 SMNVEV (reference sequence). This CDR3 comprises 13 residues. With 8 bases removed from V and 2 bases from J, the gap between germline ends came to 12 bases.

The chain is built from TRBV27 and TRBJ1-1; no reliable D call. The receptor was derived from a human donor with COVID-19, enrolled during active disease. The donor label of this sample is uncertain. Sequencing was done on a sample of peripheral blood. The CDR3 coding sequence is TGTGCCAGCGGTCGGCGGAGTAACACTGAAGCTTTCTTT. It yields the protein CASGRRSNTEAFF.